This T cell receptor beta chain was sequenced for a study of blood T cell repertoires in COVID-19. Whole-study context: Donors in the United States, Italy and Spain gave samples during acute or convalescent COVID-19.

The length of the CDR3 is 18 residues. CDR1 is GTSNPN and CDR2 is SVGIG in the germline V gene (reference sequence). V trimming: 3 bases; J trimming: 5 bases; junction bases outside the gene matches: 19. Repertoires were generated with immunoSEQ multiplex PCR, while TCRdb's copy carries only in-frame clones and drops some. Among 200,000 to 250,000 clones listed, roughly 80% were seen once. The sequence came from a woman aged 65 to 85 with acute or convalescent COVID-19. The rearrangement joins TRBV30 to TRBJ2-5, with 9 bases matching TRBD1. The sample was peripheral blood. CDR3 sequence: CAWRDVFGGTGRMETQYF. The DNA for the CDR3 is TGTGCCTGGAGGGATGTTTTTGGCGGGACAGGGAGGATGGAGACCCAGTACTTC.